Listed below are T cell receptor beta chains from one sample, sequenced in a study of yellow fever vaccine responses in identical twins. One entry per CDR3 protein, called by TCRdb with MiXCR from the RT-PCR reads. Found here are 30,000 to 40,000 distinct CDR3 sequences, about 61% of them singletons; the top ten hold about 4.5%. The sequences come from T cells from blood (PBMCs), unsorted or a sorted subset (not recorded which), collected before or after yellow fever vaccination (not recorded which). These receptors came from a woman aged 18-35 years who received the yellow fever vaccine. CDR3s include the opening cysteine and the closing phenylalanine or tryptophan. A D gene is named only where the DNA matches it firmly. Clone size is given for some rows only: seen once, a few or many times, or a class if the clone is expanded.

TRBJ2-1	NA	TRBV6-1	NA	CASSRGLSYNEQFF	TGTGCCAGCAGTCGAGGGCTATCCTACAATGAGCAGTTCTTC
TRBJ1-6	few	TRBV6-5	NA	CASSYLGAQRSYNSPLHF	TGTGCCAGCAGTTATCTTGGGGCCCAGAGGTCCTATAATTCACCCCTCCACTTT
TRBJ2-1	NA	TRBV19	NA	CASSIASGNEQFF	TGTGCCAGTAGTATTGCGAGCGGCAATGAGCAGTTCTTC
TRBJ2-3	NA	TRBV5-6	NA	CATSGGGGRRDTQYF	TGTGCCACCAGTGGAGGGGGCGGGAGGAGAGATACGCAGTATTTT
TRBJ2-5	few	TRBV24-1	TRBD1	CATSGGQGVETQYF	TGTGCCACCAGTGGGGGACAGGGTGTGGAGACCCAGTACTTC
TRBJ1-6	NA	TRBV12-3/TRBV12-4	NA	CASSPGPYNSPLHF	TGTGCCAGCAGTCCAGGACCCTATAATTCACCCCTCCACTTT
TRBJ2-3	NA	TRBV13	TRBD1	CASRGQARPTDTQYF	TGTGCCAGCAGAGGACAGGCTAGACCCACAGATACGCAGTATTTT
TRBJ2-7	NA	TRBV4-1	TRBD1	CASRGQGEFEQYF	TGCGCCAGCAGGGGACAGGGGGAATTCGAGCAGTACTTC
TRBJ2-4	once	TRBV18	TRBD1	CASSRDRSISIQYF	TGTGCCAGCTCACGGGACAGATCTATTAGCATTCAGTACTTC
TRBJ1-1	NA	TRBV4-1	NA	CASSQDSGQAFF	TGCGCCAGCAGCCAAGATTCTGGTCAAGCTTTCTTT
TRBJ2-5	NA	TRBV20-1	NA	CSARQYQETQYF	TGCAGTGCTAGACAGTACCAAGAGACCCAGTACTTC
TRBJ2-7	NA	TRBV20-1	TRBD2	CSARELAGYEQYF	TGCAGTGCTAGAGAACTAGCGGGCTACGAGCAGTACTTC
TRBJ1-1	NA	TRBV29-1	NA	CSVEVDIPEAFF	TGCAGCGTTGAAGTCGATATACCTGAAGCTTTCTTT
TRBJ2-7	once	TRBV28	TRBD2	CASSLGSGSLGDEQYF	TGTGCCAGCAGTTTGGGAAGCGGGAGTCTTGGCGACGAGCAGTACTTC
TRBJ2-1	NA	TRBV18	TRBD2	CASSPASGLANGEQFF	TGTGCCAGCTCACCGGCGTCGGGACTAGCGAACGGTGAGCAGTTCTTC
TRBJ2-1	NA	TRBV11-3	NA	CASPGLRVCRCDEQFF	TGTGCCAGTCCCGGCCTCAGGGTATGTAGGTGTGATGAGCAGTTCTTC
TRBJ2-5	NA	TRBV12-1	NA	CASSPTHGTPQETQYF	TGTGCCAGCAGCCCCACACACGGGACACCCCAAGAGACCCAGTACTTC
TRBJ2-7	few	TRBV6-1	TRBD2	CASGTSGRCEQYF	TGTGCCAGCGGGACTAGCGGGAGGTGCGAGCAGTACTTC
TRBJ2-1	NA	TRBV11-1	TRBD1	CASSLGTGGHNEQFF	TGTGCCAGCAGCTTAGGGACAGGGGGACACAATGAGCAGTTCTTC
TRBJ2-1	few	TRBV9	NA	CASNLDGYNEQFF	TGTGCCAGCAATTTAGACGGGTACAATGAGCAGTTCTTC
TRBJ2-2	NA	TRBV13	NA	CASRTANTGELFF	TGTGCCAGCAGGACCGCGAACACCGGGGAGCTGTTTTTT
TRBJ2-6	NA	TRBV9	TRBD1	CASSGYRGQETGANVLTF	TGTGCCAGCAGCGGGTACAGGGGGCAAGAGACTGGGGCCAACGTCCTGACTTTC
TRBJ1-5	NA	TRBV6-1	NA	CASSQQGRDYQPQHF	TGTGCCAGCAGCCAACAGGGACGTGATTATCAGCCCCAGCATTTT
TRBJ1-1	NA	TRBV11-1	NA	CASSHLVGGTGTEAFF	TGTGCCAGCAGCCACTTGGTCGGGGGGACGGGGACTGAAGCTTTCTTT
TRBJ1-2	NA	TRBV28	NA	CASSLGFDRSDYGYTF	TGTGCCAGCAGTTTGGGATTTGACAGGTCTGACTATGGCTACACCTTC
TRBJ2-1	once	TRBV11-1	NA	CASSFGANEQFF	TGTGCCAGCAGCTTTGGGGCAAATGAGCAGTTCTTC